One sample yielded the 10 T cell receptor beta chains listed below, sequenced in a study of T cells after yellow fever vaccination. Each CDR3 protein gets one entry after TCRdb re-called the 5' RACE reads with MiXCR. The sample shows some 220,000 distinct CDR3 sequences, about 3% of them seen only once. The material was CD4+ T cells sorted from PBMCs, obtained 10 days after the yellow fever booster vaccination. The source is a man aged 18 to 30 who received the YFV17D yellow fever vaccine.

This clonotype has a handful of counts. The rearrangement uses TRBV7-2 and TRBJ1-6; tentative D call: TRBD1 (6 bases). Between the trimmed V and J ends, which lost 5 bases and 11 bases, there was a span of 22 bases. The CDR3 is 16 amino acids. Germline values: CDR1 SGHTA, CDR2 FQGNSA. For the CDR3, the DNA is TGTGCCAGCAGCACCAGACGGACAGCAGGCTTGCCACCCCTCCACTTT. Protein sequence: CASSTRRTAGLPPLHF.

This clonotype showed up many times. This chain connects TRBV12-5 to TRBJ1-2, with TRBD1 identical over 7 bases. J lost 3 bases, V lost 5 bases, and 6 bases had no gene match. This CDR3 spans 14 amino acids. Germline loops: CDR1 LGHNT, CDR2 FRNRAP. The CDR3 DNA follows: TGTGCTAGTGGTCCAAAGGGACAGTACTATGGCTACACCTTC. Its translation is CASGPKGQYYGYTF.

Ten or more counts support this clonotype. The rearrangement links TRBV7-3 to TRBJ2-2; D is undetermined. This CDR3 spans 15 amino acids. Trimming shortened V by 6 bases and J by 0 bases, and 11 bases separated the two germline ends. The V gene's germline CDR1 is SGHTA and CDR2 FQGTGA. CDR3 residues: CASSSPGSNTGELFF. Written as DNA, the CDR3 is TGTGCCAGCAGTAGCCCGGGCTCGAACACCGGGGAGCTGTTTTTT. Full variable domain (rest looked up from reference TRBV7-3 and TRBJ2-2): GAGVSQTPSNKVTEKGKYVELRCDPISGHTALYWYRQSLGQGPEFLIYFQGTGAADDSGLPNDRFFAVRPEGSVSTLKIQRTERGDSAVYLCASSSPGSNTGELFFGEGSRLTVL.

V usage is TRBV7-3 and J usage is TRBJ2-3, with a possible D match to TRBD2 (5 bases). Trimming took off 6 bases at V and 1 base at J, with 11 bases between the two ends. The CDR3 sequence is 14 residues long. Germline V CDR1 and CDR2: SGHTA, FQGTGA. The CDR3 DNA is TGTGCCAGCAGACTGAGCGGACGCACAGATACGCAGTATTTT. Its translation is CASRLSGRTDTQYF.

In its sample, this clonotype was seen a few times. The chain employs TRBV4-3 and TRBJ1-1, with TRBD1 as a possible D gene (5 bases). Deletions cut 1 base from V and 0 bases from J, with 6 bases between. Germline lookup yields CDR1 LGHNA and CDR2 YSLEER. The CDR3 extends over 14 amino acids. The CDR3 loop is CASSQGQMNTEAFF. The CDR3 DNA sequence: TGCGCCAGCAGCCAAGGACAGATGAACACTGAAGCTTTCTTT.

This clonotype was seen repeatedly, ten times or more. The rearrangement links TRBV5-1 to TRBJ1-5; TRBD1 might be the D (5 bases). Germline V CDR1 and CDR2: SGHRS, YFSETQ. Trimming left V 3 bases short and J 4 bases short, with 8 bases between. This CDR3 has 13 amino acids. The DNA of the CDR3 is TGCGCCAGCAGCTCGGGGCCTAATCAGCCCCAGCATTTT. This translates into CASSSGPNQPQHF.

In its sample, this clonotype was seen a few times. The chain links TRBV19 to TRBJ1-5; 8 bases match TRBD1. Trimming cost V 5 bases and J 7 bases; bases outside gene matches: 1. Germline values: CDR1 LNHDA, CDR2 SQIVND (reference sequence). This CDR3 comprises 12 residues. CDR3 sequence (DNA): TGTGCCAGTAGTCGGGACAGGCAGCCCCAGCATTTT. This gives the protein CASSRDRQPQHF.

This clonotype was recorded many times. This chain connects TRBV7-9 to TRBJ1-1, with D possibly TRBD1 on 6 matching bases. V lost 1 base to trimming and J lost 11 bases, with 11 bases between them. The CDR3 runs to 12 residues. CDR1 is SEHNR, CDR2 FQNEAQ, per germline (reference sequence). The CDR3 here is CASSLEQGMAFF. The DNA of the CDR3 is TGTGCCAGCAGCTTAGAGCAGGGGATGGCTTTCTTT.

This clonotype was counted at least ten times. The J gene is TRBJ1-5, the V gene TRBV10-3, with 7 bases fitting TRBD1. V lost 2 bases, J lost 6 bases, and 7 bases stayed unmatched. The CDR3 has 15 residues. CDR1 and CDR2 (germline): ENHRY, SYGVKD. CDR3 protein: CAISERQGVGQPQHF. The CDR3 coding sequence is TGTGCCATCAGTGAGCGGCAGGGGGTAGGTCAGCCCCAGCATTTT.

The chain is built from TRBV11-3 and TRBJ2-2, with 7 bases aligning to TRBD1. Trimming took 3 bases from V and 0 from J; bases not matched to a gene: 1. This CDR3 has 15 amino acids. CDR1 is SGHNT and CDR2 is YENEEA in the germline V gene. The CDR3 coding sequence is TGTGCCAGCAGCTTGACAGGGACGAACACCGGGGAGCTGTTTTTT. Translating it yields CASSLTGTNTGELFF.